This passage covers 15 T cell receptor beta chains from one sample sequenced in a study of T cells after yellow fever vaccination. MiXCR, applied by TCRdb to the 5' RACE reads, yields one record per CDR3 protein. The top ten clones hold roughly 18% of a sample with some 350,000 distinct CDR3 sequences, 11% of them seen once. This sample comprised PBMCs, obtained on the day of the first yellow fever vaccination. Source of these receptors: a man between 18 and 29 years old who received the YFV17D yellow fever vaccine.

This clonotype was found a few times. V gene TRBV7-2 combines with J gene TRBJ2-7; TRBD1 matches at 8 bases. With V trimmed by 4 bases and J by 1 base, 6 bases remained unmatched. Germline-derived CDR1 and CDR2 are SGHTA and FQGNSA. The CDR3 spans 15 residues. The CDR3 here is CASSSPGTGSYEQYF. Here the CDR3 DNA reads TGTGCCAGCAGCTCTCCCGGGACAGGTTCCTACGAGCAGTACTTC. The variable domain in full, with the rest retrieved from reference TRBV7-2 and TRBJ2-7, is GAGVSQSPSNKVTEKGKDVELRCDPISGHTALYWYRQSLGQGLEFLIYFQGNSAPDKSGLPSDRFSAERTGGSVSTLTIQRTQQEDSAVYLCASSSPGTGSYEQYFGPGTRLTVT.

About this clonotype itself: A much larger clone lies one base from this, so it may be a read error. The rearrangement uses TRBV7-3 and TRBJ2-7; D possibly corresponds to TRBD1 (6 bases). The CDR3 is 15 residues long. From germline, CDR1 is SGHTA and CDR2 FQGTGA. CDR3 DNA sequence: TGTGCCAACAGCTTAGAACCAGGGGCCCCCTACGAGCAGTACTTC. This sequence encodes CANSLEPGAPYEQYF. Using reference TRBV7-3 and TRBJ2-7 for the parts outside the CDR3, the full variable domain is GAGVSQTPSNKVTEKGKYVELRCDPISGHTALYWYRQSLGQGPEFLIYFQGTGAADDSGLPNDRFFAVRPEGSVSTLKIQRTERGDSAVYLCANSLEPGAPYEQYFGPGTRLTVT.

The gene calls are TRBV5-1 and TRBJ1-5; no clear D gene. Trimming stripped 5 bases from V and 3 bases from J, with 12 bases between. The length of the CDR3 is 14 residues. CDR1 and CDR2 (germline): SGHRS, YFSETQ. CDR3 nucleotide sequence: TGCGCCAGCAGTCCTACCTCTATCAATCAGCCCCAGCATTTT. Encoded protein: CASSPTSINQPQHF.

The rearrangement joins TRBV13 to TRBJ1-5, with D tentatively TRBD1 (5 bases). This CDR3 is built from 15 residues. Per the germline V gene, CDR1 is PRHDT and CDR2 is FYEKMQ (reference sequence). With 5 bases removed from V and 6 bases from J, the gap between germline ends came to 17 bases. CDR3 sequence reads: CASSPRTGRSQPQHF. In nucleotides, the CDR3 is TGTGCCAGCAGCCCTCGGACGGGGCGGTCTCAGCCCCAGCATTTT. Using reference TRBV13 and TRBJ1-5 for the parts outside the CDR3, the full variable domain is AAGVIQSPRHLIKEKRETATLKCYPIPRHDTVYWYQQGPGQDPQFLISFYEKMQSDKGSIPDRFSAQQFSDYHSELNMSSLELGDSALYFCASSPRTGRSQPQHFGDGTRLSIL.

Ten or more counts support this clonotype. The V gene is TRBV11-2, the J gene TRBJ2-2, with D tentatively TRBD1 or TRBD2 (6 bases each). Deletions cut 6 bases from V and 0 bases from J, with 11 bases between. The germline V gene encodes CDR1 SGHAT and CDR2 FQNNGV. The CDR3 loop spans 15 amino acids. In nucleotides, the CDR3 is TGTGCCAGCAGGAGGGGGGCCGCGAACACCGGGGAGCTGTTTTTT. As protein: CASRRGAANTGELFF.

This clonotype was detected a few times. The chain links TRBV4-3 to TRBJ2-1; D may correspond to TRBD1 or TRBD2 (5 bases each). V lost 5 bases to trimming and J lost 0 bases, with 11 bases between them. The CDR3 totals 15 residues. Germline loops: CDR1 LGHNA, CDR2 YSLEER. CDR3 bases: TGCGCCAGCAGCGAATGGGGGAGCTCCTACAATGAGCAGTTCTTC. It encodes CASSEWGSSYNEQFF.

This chain links TRBV7-3 with TRBJ2-3; 10 bases line up with TRBD2. Germline loops: CDR1 SGHTA, CDR2 FQGTGA. CDR3 size: 16 residues. J gave up 5 bases and V 5 bases, and 10 bases lay outside the gene matches. CDR3 residues: CASSEGSGGPGDTQYF. For the CDR3, the DNA is TGTGCCAGCAGCGAAGGTAGCGGGGGGCCGGGAGATACGCAGTATTTT.

This clonotype has only a few counts. This sequence joins TRBV18 and TRBJ2-1; the match to TRBD2 covers 9 bases. CDR3 length: 16 residues. Germline V gene lookup returns CDR1 KGHSH and CDR2 LQKENI. V was pared by 3 bases and J by 6 bases, with 9 bases of the junction left unmatched. This CDR3 is CASSPEASGGPNEQFF. As DNA, the CDR3 is TGTGCCAGCTCACCCGAAGCCAGCGGGGGGCCCAATGAGCAGTTCTTC.

The chain combines TRBV11-2 with TRBJ2-1; TRBD2 agrees at 11 bases. V gave up 2 bases and J gave up 5 bases; unmatched junction bases: 2. Germline CDR1 is SGHAT and CDR2 is FQNNGV. The CDR3 consists of 15 residues. CDR3: CASSLNSGGDNEQFF. CDR3 nucleotides: TGTGCCAGCAGCTTAAATAGCGGGGGGGACAATGAGCAGTTCTTC.

In its sample, this clonotype was seen a few times. V gene TRBV7-9 combines with J gene TRBJ2-3; 10 nucleotides line up with TRBD2. CDR1 is SEHNR and CDR2 is FQNEAQ in the germline V gene (reference sequence). This CDR3 has 16 amino acids. The junction had 4 bases not matched to a gene; V was cut back by 4 bases and J by 0 bases. DNA of the CDR3: TGTGCCAGCAGCTCTGTAGCGGGGGGAAGCACAGATACGCAGTATTTT. Translation: CASSSVAGGSTDTQYF.

The chain combines TRBV20-1 with TRBJ2-5; D perhaps matches TRBD2 (6 bases). V lost 6 bases, J lost 3 bases, and 11 bases lay in between. The CDR3 has 12 residues. CDR1 DFQATT and CDR2 SNEGSKA come from the germline V gene (reference sequence). Written as DNA, the CDR3 is TGCAGTGCGAGACGGAGGGAAGAGACCCAGTACTTC. Protein product: CSARRREETQYF.

The table lists this clonotype with a few counts. The rearrangement uses TRBV5-1 and TRBJ2-3, with 12 bases matching TRBD2. There are 18 residues in the CDR3. Germline V CDR1 and CDR2: SGHRS, YFSETQ. V was pared by 4 bases and J by 5 bases, with 14 bases of the junction left unmatched. In nucleotides, the CDR3 is TGCGCCAGCAGCCCCTATTGGGCTAGCGGGGGGGCCAGAGATACGCAGTATTTT. Its protein is CASSPYWASGGARDTQYF.

The chain uses TRBV12-3 or TRBV12-4 and TRBJ1-2; D is possibly TRBD1 (5 bases). The CDR3 is 13 amino acids. V was clipped by 3 bases and J by 5 bases, with 10 bases between them. CDR3 residues: CASSFQGQYGYTF. The CDR3, as DNA: TGTGCCAGCAGTTTTCAGGGTCAATATGGCTACACCTTC.

The chain employs TRBV30 and TRBJ1-1; tentatively, D is TRBD1 (5 bases). Per germline, CDR1 GTSNPN and CDR2 SVGIG (reference sequence). V was cut by 6 bases and J by 5 bases, with 16 bases left in between. This CDR3 has 13 residues. The CDR3 region has the DNA TGTGCCTGTCAAAGAGGGACGACGACTGAAGCTTTCTTT. It encodes CACQRGTTTEAFF. Together with reference TRBV30 and TRBJ1-1, the CDR3 gives the full variable domain: SQTIHQWPATLVQPVGSPLSLECTVEGTSNPNLYWYRQAAGRGLQLLFYSVGIGQISSEVPQNLSASRPQDRQFILSSKKLLLSDSGFYLCACQRGTTTEAFFGQGTRLTVV.

This clonotype was seen only a few times. This chain uses TRBV5-1 with TRBJ2-1; TRBD2 aligns across 14 bases. Trimming removed 3 bases from V and 0 bases from J; junction bases left unmatched: 5. This CDR3 contains 18 residues. CDR1 and CDR2 from the germline V gene are SGHRS and YFSETQ. CDR3 nucleotide sequence: TGCGCCAGCAGCTGGGGACTAGCGGGGGCCTTCTCCTACAATGAGCAGTTCTTC. Its translation: CASSWGLAGAFSYNEQFF.